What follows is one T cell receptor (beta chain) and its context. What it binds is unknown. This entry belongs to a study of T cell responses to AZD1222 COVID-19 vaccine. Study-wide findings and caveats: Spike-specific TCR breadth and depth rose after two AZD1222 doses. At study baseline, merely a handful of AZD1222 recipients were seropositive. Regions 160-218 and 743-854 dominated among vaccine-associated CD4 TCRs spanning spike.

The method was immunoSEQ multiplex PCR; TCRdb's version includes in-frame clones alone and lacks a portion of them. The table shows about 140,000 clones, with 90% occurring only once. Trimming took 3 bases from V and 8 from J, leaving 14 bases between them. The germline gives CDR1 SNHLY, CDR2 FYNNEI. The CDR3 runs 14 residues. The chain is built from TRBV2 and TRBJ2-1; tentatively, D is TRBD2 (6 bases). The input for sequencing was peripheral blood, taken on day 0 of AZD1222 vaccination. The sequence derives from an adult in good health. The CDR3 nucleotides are TGTGCCAGCAGTGATCGGGGGTACTTCGATGAGCAGTTCTTC. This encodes CASSDRGYFDEQFF.